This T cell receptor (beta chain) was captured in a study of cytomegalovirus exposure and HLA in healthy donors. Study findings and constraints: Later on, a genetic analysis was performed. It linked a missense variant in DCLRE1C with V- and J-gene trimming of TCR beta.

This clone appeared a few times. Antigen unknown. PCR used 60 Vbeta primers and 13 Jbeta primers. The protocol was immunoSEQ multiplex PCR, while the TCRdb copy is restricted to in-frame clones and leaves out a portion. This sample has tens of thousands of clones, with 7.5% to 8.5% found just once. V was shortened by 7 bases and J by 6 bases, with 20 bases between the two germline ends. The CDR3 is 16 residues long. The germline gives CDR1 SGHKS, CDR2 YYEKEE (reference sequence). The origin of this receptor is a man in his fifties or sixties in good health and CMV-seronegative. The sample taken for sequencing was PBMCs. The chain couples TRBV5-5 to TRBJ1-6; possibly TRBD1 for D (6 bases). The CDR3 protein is CASSTLPGQINSPLHF. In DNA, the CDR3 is TGTGCCAGCTCGACTCTACCGGGACAAATTAATTCACCCCTCCACTTT. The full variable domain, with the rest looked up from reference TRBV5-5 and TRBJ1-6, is DAGVTQSPTHLIKTRGQQVTLRCSPISGHKSVSWYQQVLGQGPQFIFQYYEKEERGRGNFPDRFSARQFPNYSSELNVNALLLGDSALYLCASSTLPGQINSPLHFGNGTRLTVT.